A single sample gave rise to the 7 T cell receptor beta chains below, sequenced in a study of radiotherapy plus CTLA-4 blockade in lung cancer. Profiling relied on immunoSEQ multiplex PCR, and the TCRdb table lists in-frame clones only, not all of them. The sample holds tens of thousands of clones; roughly 84% are singletons and the top ten take around 7.6%. The material sequenced was peripheral blood, taken from a patient treated with radiotherapy plus ipilimumab. These receptors originate from a human donor with non-small cell lung cancer whose response to radiotherapy plus ipilimumab could not be evaluated.

J is TRBJ1-2 and V is TRBV5-6, with TRBD1 matching 9 bases. V was pared by 1 base and J by 13 bases, with 11 bases of the junction left unmatched. This CDR3 is 14 amino acids long. In germline, CDR1 is SGHDT, CDR2 YYEEEE. In DNA, the CDR3 is TGTGCCAGCAGCTTGAGGGGGACAGGGTTCGTTGGCACCTTC. This gives the protein CASSLRGTGFVGTF.

This clone appeared a few times. The DNA of the CDR3 is TGTGCCAGCAGTCGCCGGACAGGGGTCCCCTACGAGCAGTACTTC. Amino acid sequence: CASSRRTGVPYEQYF. The chain recombines TRBV6-5 with TRBJ2-7, with 9 bases aligning to TRBD1. From germline, CDR1 is MNHEY and CDR2 SVGAGI. The V segment lost 5 bases and the J segment 2 bases; nucleotides outside the gene matches: 7. The CDR3 spans 15 residues.

The J gene is TRBJ2-1, the V gene TRBV10-3; 9 bases line up with TRBD2. There are 13 residues in the CDR3. Germline CDR1 is ENHRY and CDR2 is SYGVKD. V was pared by 8 bases and J by 7 bases, with 6 bases of the junction left unmatched. CDR3 nucleotide sequence: TGTGCCATCCGGGGAACTAGCGGGAATGAGCAGTTCTTC. Amino acids: CAIRGTSGNEQFF.

Notes on this clone: A read error may account for a junction end that differs from germline. V and J are TRBV2 and TRBJ1-2; perhaps TRBD1 as D (6 bases). Germline V gene lookup returns CDR1 SNHLY and CDR2 FYNNEI. The CDR3 sequence is 13 residues long. The CDR3 sequence is CTSSVTQGSGYTF. For the CDR3, the DNA is TGTACCAGCAGTGTGACCCAGGGGTCTGGCTACACCTTC.

The rearrangement links TRBV7-2 to TRBJ2-1, with a weak D call TRBD1 (5 bases). This CDR3 has 13 residues. V shed 1 base and J shed 7 bases, with 8 bases lying between them. Per germline, CDR1 SGHTA and CDR2 FQGNSA. This CDR3 reads CASSLVAGNEQFF. The CDR3 nucleotides are TGTGCCAGCAGCTTAGTGGCAGGGAATGAGCAGTTCTTC.

The chain combines TRBV18 with TRBJ1-1; tentative D call: TRBD1 (6 bases). The CDR3 has 16 residues. Trimming stripped 4 bases from V and 1 base from J, with 16 bases between. CDR1 KGHSH and CDR2 LQKENI come from the germline V gene. CDR3 residues: CASSQDMTGANTEAFF. The CDR3 DNA reads as TGTGCCAGCTCACAAGATATGACAGGCGCGAACACTGAAGCTTTCTTT. The full variable domain, with the rest looked up from reference TRBV18 and TRBJ1-1, is NAGVMQNPRHLVRRRGQEARLRCSPMKGHSHVYWYRQLPEEGLKFMVYLQKENIIDESGMPKERFSAEFPKEGPSILRIQQVVRGDSAAYFCASSQDMTGANTEAFFGQGTRLTVV.

The chain uses TRBV5-4 and TRBJ2-3; 8 bases align to TRBD2. CDR3 length: 14 amino acids. V shed 1 base and J 5 bases; nucleotides not matched to a gene: 3. The V gene's germline CDR1 is SGHNT and CDR2 YYREEE (reference sequence). DNA of the CDR3: TGTGCCAGCAGCTTGACCGGGGGGGTAGATACGCAGTATTTT. Amino acid sequence: CASSLTGGVDTQYF. The variable domain in full, completed from reference TRBV5-4 and TRBJ2-3, reads ETGVTQSPTHLIKTRGQQVTLRCSSQSGHNTVSWYQQALGQGPQFIFQYYREEENGRGNFPPRFSGLQFPNYSSELNVNALELDDSALYLCASSLTGGVDTQYFGPGTRLTVL.